This T cell receptor beta chain appears in the sequencing data of a study of T cell repertoires in cytomegalovirus infection (dated by TCRdb to 2018 to 2020). Turning to the overall study: Donor HLA type was relevant to the analysis, as public TCR beta signatures indicated carriage of CMV infection together with the matching HLA type.

Sequenced using an Illumina HiSeq 1500. TCRdb trimmed public reads at Q25 via fastp, called clones via MiXCR and kept in-frame beta chains. Entries that share a CDR3 protein sequence are merged under the most common genes and DNA. Present in this sample are 600,000 to 800,000 distinct CDR3 sequences, 20% to 25% of which were seen just once. The top ten clones comprise 8% of the sample. The sample holds many counts of this clonotype. Which antigen it targets is not known. No per-base quality is available; no much larger clone lies one base away. The cysteine opens and the phenylalanine closes a CDR3 of 14 amino acids. Of all the DNA, just the CDR3 is kept, 42 bases in frame from base 1. V was cut back by 5 bases and J by 6 bases, leaving a gap of 16 bases between them. Results the study describes overall, beyond this receptor: The ex vivo response was dominated by HLA-C-restricted CMV-specific TCR beta clonotypes, which also provided the single most frequent clonotype in two of eight donors. Carriers of CMV infection plus the relevant HLA type were discriminated by the cumulative frequency of public TCR beta family members in the study cohort and in an independent roughly 340-donor cohort.

The specimen sequenced was CD8+ T cells from PBMCs. The chain is made from TRBV12-3 or TRBV12-4 and TRBJ1-1, with a tentative D gene TRBD1 over 5 matching bases. This TCR derives from a human donor in good health (CMV status not recorded). Some clones in this sample may be carry-over from other donors' samples. The CDR3 reads as follows: CASSGFLGEAEAFF. At the DNA level, the sequence is TGTGCCAGCAGTGGATTCTTAGGGGAGGCTGAAGCTTTCTTT.